The source of this T cell receptor (beta chain) is a study of cytomegalovirus exposure and HLA in healthy donors. As for the study in general: Researchers found that about 82% of almost 400 genotyped donors fell within the Caucasian-associated ancestry cluster.

Worth noting for this clone: Its target is unknown.

The CDR3 has 13 residues. The V end was cut by 2 bases, the J end by 2 bases, with 7 bases between. CDR1 and CDR2 (germline): SGHDT, YYEEEE. The PCR employed 60 Vbeta primers together with 13 Jbeta primers. Authors' processing steps: Unique TCR beta chains numbered approximately 80 million in a later analysis, with roughly 10 million shared. Assay: immunoSEQ multiplex PCR; the TCRdb copy retains only in-frame clones and omits some. V and J calls and clone size are copied from that table; D and trimming were computed from the DNA. Its listing shows 150,000 or so clones. Study-level findings and limits: A link between a missense DCLRE1C variant and TCR beta V- and J-gene trimming emerged from a later analysis. Donor immune exposure was known only as CMV serostatus.

The gene calls are TRBV5-6 and TRBJ2-5; no clear D. Sequencing was performed on PBMCs. The TCR originated in a woman in her forties or fifties in good health and CMV-seronegative. The CDR3 DNA is TGTGCCAGCAGCTTCACGGGTCAAGAGACCCAGTACTTC. It encodes CASSFTGQETQYF.